The 3 T cell receptor beta chains listed next were all sequenced from one sample in a study of CXCR3-negative and CXCR3-positive naive CD8 T cells. The TRB libraries of cDNA were built by UMI-labeled 5' RACE. Each CDR3 protein gets one entry in TCRdb, which reprocessed the 5' RACE reads and gives no DNA. Its listing shows 150,000 or so distinct CDR3 sequences. General study results and limits: TRB CDR3s of CXCR3-positive naive cells were more hydrophobic than those of CXCR3-negative naive cells.

These receptors' targets are unknown. Sequences were obtained from naive CXCR3+ CD8+ T cells from blood. Sample subset: CD45RO-CCR7+CD27+CD95- naive CD8+ T cells expressing CXCR3 (TNR3+). The receptors here all came from a human donor in good health. Some clones in this sample may be carry-over from other donors' samples.

The CDR3 loop reads CASSQDLSSYNEQFF. The J gene is TRBJ2-1, the V gene TRBV3-1. The CDR3 is 15 residues long. CDR1 is LGHDT, CDR2 YNNKEL, per germline (reference sequence).

The chain has TRBV5-5 and TRBJ2-6; TCRdb returns TRBD1, unconfirmable since there is no DNA. Per the germline V gene, CDR1 is SGHKS and CDR2 is YYEKEE (reference sequence). The CDR3 runs to 17 residues. CDR3 amino acids: CASSLEGDESGANVLTF. The full variable domain, its missing parts supplied by reference TRBV5-5 and TRBJ2-6, is DAGVTQSPTHLIKTRGQQVTLRCSPISGHKSVSWYQQVLGQGPQFIFQYYEKEERGRGNFPDRFSARQFPNYSSELNVNALLLGDSALYLCASSLEGDESGANVLTFGAGSRLTVL.

The chain combines TRBV30 with TRBJ1-5. The CDR3 loop spans 12 amino acids. The germline V gene encodes CDR1 GTSNPN and CDR2 SVGIG (reference sequence). This CDR3 reads CAWSGVNQPQHF.